Here is one T cell receptor beta chain with its context. The CDR3 consists of 13 residues. The J segment lost 6 bases and the V segment lost 2 bases, leaving 2 bases of the junction unmatched. CDR1 is MRHNA, CDR2 SNTAGT, per germline. The source of the sample is a study of blood T cell repertoires in COVID-19. Study-level information: The origin of the acute and convalescent COVID-19 samples was the United States, Italy and Spain. PBMCs, B-cell-depleted T cells, or T cells provided the cDNA or gDNA that made up the material.

In the original workflow: It was from reference gene primer amplification that nucleated cell counts were estimated. The data were produced by immunoSEQ multiplex PCR, yet TCRdb's version contains in-frame clones alone and is incomplete. The DNA gave D and trimming, while V, J and clone size come from that table. The sample includes 250,000 or so clones, about 86% of them seen just once. This TCR was sampled from a man older than 75 with acute or convalescent COVID-19. The rearrangement uses TRBV6-4 and TRBJ2-3; 7 bases agree with TRBD1. Material: peripheral blood. The CDR3 loop is CASSDLRGDTQYF. CDR3 DNA sequence: TGTGCCAGCAGTGACCTCAGGGGGGATACGCAGTATTTT.